The clone carrying this TCR beta chain appeared a single time. V was trimmed by 7 bases and J by 7 bases, leaving 16 bases between them. CDR3 length: 13 amino acids. The sample comes from a study of blood T cell repertoires in COVID-19. In the study overall: Samples taken during acute and convalescent COVID-19 were collected in the United States, Italy and Spain. PBMCs, B-cell-depleted T cells, or T cells provided the cDNA or gDNA that made up the material.

In the original processing: Reference gene primer amplification in the assay estimated nucleated cell counts. The protocol was immunoSEQ multiplex PCR, while the TCRdb copy is restricted to in-frame clones and leaves out a portion. V, J and clone size are taken as reported in that table, and D and trimming were inferred from the DNA itself. The repertoire has over 110,000 clones, 70% to 85% of them found once; the top ten carry around 3.3%. The rearrangement links TRBV12-3 or TRBV12-4 to TRBJ1-2; D might be TRBD1 (6 bases). The sample taken for sequencing was peripheral blood. This clonotype originated in a man in his fifties or sixties with acute or convalescent COVID-19. The CDR3 protein is CASKSGQNFGYTF. The CDR3 DNA sequence: TGTGCCAGCAAGTCGGGACAAAATTTTGGCTACACCTTC.